This T cell receptor beta chain was profiled in a study of brain metastases from non-small cell lung cancer. The data were produced by immunoSEQ multiplex PCR, yet TCRdb's version contains in-frame clones alone and is incomplete. The data hold roughly 4,500 clones, with about 90% observed a single time. A remark on this clone: What it binds is unknown.

Trimming removed 2 bases from V and 4 bases from J, with 11 bases in between. CDR3 length: 14 amino acids. Germline loops: CDR1 SGHVS, CDR2 FQNEAQ. The study, taken as a whole, reports: In 50% to 80% of brain metastases, T-cell clones were expanded compared with matched primary tumors.

This chain connects TRBV7-8 to TRBJ1-2, with D maybe TRBD1 (6 bases). Material: primary lung tumor tissue. The receptor was isolated from a donor aged 40 or over with non-small cell lung cancer. The CDR3: CASSLRGATYGYTF. The CDR3 DNA follows: TGTGCCAGCAGCTTAAGGGGGGCTACCTATGGCTACACCTTC.